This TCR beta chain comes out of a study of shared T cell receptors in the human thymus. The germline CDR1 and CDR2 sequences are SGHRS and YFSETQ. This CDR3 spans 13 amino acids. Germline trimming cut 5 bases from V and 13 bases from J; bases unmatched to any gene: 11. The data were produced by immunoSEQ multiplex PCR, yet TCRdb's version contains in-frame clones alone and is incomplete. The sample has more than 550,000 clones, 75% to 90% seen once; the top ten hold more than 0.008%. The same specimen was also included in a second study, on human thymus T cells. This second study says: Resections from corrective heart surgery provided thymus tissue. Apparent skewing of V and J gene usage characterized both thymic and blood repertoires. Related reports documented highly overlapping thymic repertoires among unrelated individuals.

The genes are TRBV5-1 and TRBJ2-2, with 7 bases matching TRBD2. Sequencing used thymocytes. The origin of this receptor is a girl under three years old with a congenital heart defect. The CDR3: CASRPSGDRGLFF. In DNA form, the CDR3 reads TGCGCCAGCAGACCCAGCGGGGATCGCGGGCTGTTTTTT.